Listed here is a single T cell receptor beta chain. Antigen unknown. Unmatched junction bases numbered 9, after V lost 4 bases and J lost 8 bases. The germline gives CDR1 SEHNR, CDR2 FQNEAQ (reference sequence). This CDR3 comprises 14 residues. This sample is part of a study of shared clonotypes between healthy human individuals. Study conclusions and caveats: How much donors shared clonotypes was expected to be affected by sequencing depth. Represented diversity (both genetic and exposure-history) was limited by the small number of donors.

Here immunoSEQ multiplex PCR was the method, and the copy in TCRdb shows in-frame clones only, minus some. The sample shows about 1 million clones, around four fifths of them seen only once. The TCR sequence derives from a man between 18 and 35 years old in good health. The chain uses TRBV7-9 and TRBJ1-2, with TRBD1 identical over 8 bases. Sequencing was performed on memory CD4+ T cells sorted from blood. Subset noted: CD45RA-negative fraction. The CDR3 sequence: CASSSRGGTGGYTF. The DNA of the CDR3 is TGTGCCAGCAGCTCGCGCGGGGGGACAGGCGGCTACACCTTC. Full variable domain (missing parts from reference TRBV7-9 and TRBJ1-2): DTGVSQNPRHKITKRGQNVTFRCDPISEHNRLYWYRQTLGQGPEFLTYFQNEAQLEKSRLLSDRFSAERPKGSFSTLEIQRTEQGDSAMYLCASSSRGGTGGYTFGSGTRLTVV.